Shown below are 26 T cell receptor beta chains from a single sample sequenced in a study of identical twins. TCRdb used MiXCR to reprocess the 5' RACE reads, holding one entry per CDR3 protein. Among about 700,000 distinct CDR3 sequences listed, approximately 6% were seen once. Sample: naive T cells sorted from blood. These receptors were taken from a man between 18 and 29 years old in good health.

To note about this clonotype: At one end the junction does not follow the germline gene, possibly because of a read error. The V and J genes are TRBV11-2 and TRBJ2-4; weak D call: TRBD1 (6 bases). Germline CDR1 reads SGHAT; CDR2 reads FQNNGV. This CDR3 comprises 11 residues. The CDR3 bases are TGTGCCAGCAGCAAAGATCGGGGACACCACTTC. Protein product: CASSKDRGHHF.

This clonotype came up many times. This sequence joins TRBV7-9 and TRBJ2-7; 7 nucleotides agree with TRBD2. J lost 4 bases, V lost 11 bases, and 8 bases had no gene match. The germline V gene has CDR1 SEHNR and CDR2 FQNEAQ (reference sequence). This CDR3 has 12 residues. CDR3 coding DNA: TGTGCCGCAAACTGGGGGGGTTACGAGCAGTACTTC. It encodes CAANWGGYEQYF.

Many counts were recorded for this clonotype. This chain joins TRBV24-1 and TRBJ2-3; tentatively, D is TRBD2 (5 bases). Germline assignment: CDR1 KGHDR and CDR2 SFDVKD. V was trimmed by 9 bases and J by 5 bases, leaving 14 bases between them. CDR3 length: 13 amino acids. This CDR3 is CATSLSGEDTQYF. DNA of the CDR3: TGTGCCACCTCGCTCAGCGGAGAAGATACGCAGTATTTT.

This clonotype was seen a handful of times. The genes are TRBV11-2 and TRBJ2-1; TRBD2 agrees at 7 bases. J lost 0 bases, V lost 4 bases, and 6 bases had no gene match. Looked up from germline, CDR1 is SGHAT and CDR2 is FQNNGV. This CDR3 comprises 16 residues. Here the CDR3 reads CASSSPGLGSYNEQFF. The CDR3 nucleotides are TGTGCCAGCAGCTCTCCCGGACTAGGCTCCTACAATGAGCAGTTCTTC.

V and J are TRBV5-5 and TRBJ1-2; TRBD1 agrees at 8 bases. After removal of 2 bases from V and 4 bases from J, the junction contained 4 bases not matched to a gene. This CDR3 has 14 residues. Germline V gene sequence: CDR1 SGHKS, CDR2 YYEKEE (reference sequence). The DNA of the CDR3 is TGTGCCAGCAGCTTTGATACAGGGGGCTATGGCTACACCTTC. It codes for CASSFDTGGYGYTF.

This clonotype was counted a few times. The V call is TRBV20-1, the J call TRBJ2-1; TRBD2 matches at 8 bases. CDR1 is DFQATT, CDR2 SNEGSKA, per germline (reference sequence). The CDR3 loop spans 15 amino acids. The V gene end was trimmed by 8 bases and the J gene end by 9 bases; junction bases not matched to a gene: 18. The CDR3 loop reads CSYPLSGNFRGEQFF. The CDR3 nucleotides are TGCAGTTACCCTCTTAGCGGGAACTTTAGGGGTGAGCAGTTCTTC.

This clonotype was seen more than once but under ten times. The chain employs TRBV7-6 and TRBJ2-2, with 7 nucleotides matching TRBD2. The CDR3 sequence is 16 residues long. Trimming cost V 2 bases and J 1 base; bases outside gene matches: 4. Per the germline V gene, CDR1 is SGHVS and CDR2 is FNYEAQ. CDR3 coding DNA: TGTGCCAGCAGCTTAATGGCTAGCGGGAACACCGGGGAGCTGTTTTTT. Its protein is CASSLMASGNTGELFF.

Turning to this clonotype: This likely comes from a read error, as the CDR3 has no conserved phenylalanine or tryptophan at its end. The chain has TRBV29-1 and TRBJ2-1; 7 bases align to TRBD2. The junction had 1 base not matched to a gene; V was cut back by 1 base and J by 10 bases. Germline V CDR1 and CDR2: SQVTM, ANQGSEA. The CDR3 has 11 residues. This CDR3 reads CSVEGLAEQFV. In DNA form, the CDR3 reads TGCAGCGTTGAAGGACTAGCCGAGCAGTTCGTC.

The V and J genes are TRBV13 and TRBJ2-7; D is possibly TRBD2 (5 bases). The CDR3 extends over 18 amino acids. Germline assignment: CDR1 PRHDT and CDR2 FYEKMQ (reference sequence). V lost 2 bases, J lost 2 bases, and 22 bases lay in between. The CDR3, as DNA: TGTGCCAGCAGCTTAAACGGTATACGGGATTTATTAGCCTACGAGCAGTACTTC. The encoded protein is CASSLNGIRDLLAYEQYF.

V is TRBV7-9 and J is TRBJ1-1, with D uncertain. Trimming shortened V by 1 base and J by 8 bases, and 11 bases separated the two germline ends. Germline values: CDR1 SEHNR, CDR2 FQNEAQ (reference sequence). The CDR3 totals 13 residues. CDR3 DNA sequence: TGTGCCAGCAGCTTAGTTTCAACCACAGAAGCTTTCTTT. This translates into CASSLVSTTEAFF.

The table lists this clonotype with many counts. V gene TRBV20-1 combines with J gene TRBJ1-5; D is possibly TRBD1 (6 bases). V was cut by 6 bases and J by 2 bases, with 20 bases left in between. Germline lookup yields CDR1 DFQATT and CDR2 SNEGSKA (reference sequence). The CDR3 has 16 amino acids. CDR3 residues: CSAYPAQGLGNQPQHF. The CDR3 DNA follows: TGCAGTGCATACCCTGCACAGGGTTTAGGCAATCAGCCCCAGCATTTT.

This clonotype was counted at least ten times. The DNA of the CDR3 is TGTGCCATCAGTGAAGTAGAGACTAGCGGGAGGGCCCTCTGGAGCAATGAGCAGTTCTTC. It specifies CAISEVETSGRALWSNEQFF. The chain links TRBV10-3 to TRBJ2-1; TRBD2 matches 14 bases. Germline CDR1 reads ENHRY; CDR2 reads SYGVKD. The V segment lost 3 bases and the J segment 6 bases; nucleotides outside the gene matches: 16. The CDR3 contains 20 residues.

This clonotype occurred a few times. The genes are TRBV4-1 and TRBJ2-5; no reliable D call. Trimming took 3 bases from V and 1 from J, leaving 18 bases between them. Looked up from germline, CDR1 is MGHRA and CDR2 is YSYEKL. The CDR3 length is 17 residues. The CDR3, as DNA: TGCGCCAGCAGCCAGGTGGCACGACGGCGAATCCAAGAGACCCAGTACTTC. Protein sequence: CASSQVARRRIQETQYF.

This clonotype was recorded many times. CDR3 in DNA: TGCGCCAGCAGCTTGGGGCGGAGGAACACCGGGGAGCTGTTTTTT. Translation gives CASSLGRRNTGELFF. The chain joins TRBV5-1 to TRBJ2-2; D is uncertain. V dropped 0 bases and J dropped 1 base, with 7 bases sitting between them. The CDR3 consists of 15 residues. The germline V gene has CDR1 SGHRS and CDR2 YFSETQ.

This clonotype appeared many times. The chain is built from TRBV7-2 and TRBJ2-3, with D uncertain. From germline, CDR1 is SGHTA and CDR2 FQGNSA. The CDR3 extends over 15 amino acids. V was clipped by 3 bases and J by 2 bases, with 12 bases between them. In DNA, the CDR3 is TGTGCCAGCAGCTTTAGCAAACAGACCACAGATACGCAGTATTTT. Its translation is CASSFSKQTTDTQYF. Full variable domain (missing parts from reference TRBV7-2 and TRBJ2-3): GAGVSQSPSNKVTEKGKDVELRCDPISGHTALYWYRQSLGQGLEFLIYFQGNSAPDKSGLPSDRFSAERTGGSVSTLTIQRTQQEDSAVYLCASSFSKQTTDTQYFGPGTRLTVL.

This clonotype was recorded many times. Here the CDR3 DNA reads TGCAGCGTTGGTGTCAGCTCCTACGAGCAGTACTTC. This translates into CSVGVSSYEQYF. This rearrangement joins TRBV29-1 to TRBJ2-7; D remains ambiguous. Trimming took 4 bases from V and 0 from J, leaving 7 bases between them. The CDR3 runs 12 residues. Looked up from germline, CDR1 is SQVTM and CDR2 is ANQGSEA.

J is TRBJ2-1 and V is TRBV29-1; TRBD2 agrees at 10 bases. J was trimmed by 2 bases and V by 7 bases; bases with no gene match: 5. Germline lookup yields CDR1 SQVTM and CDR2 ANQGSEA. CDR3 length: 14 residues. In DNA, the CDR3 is TGCAGCGGGGGGGGGACTAGCGCCTACAATGAGCAGTTCTTC. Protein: CSGGGTSAYNEQFF.

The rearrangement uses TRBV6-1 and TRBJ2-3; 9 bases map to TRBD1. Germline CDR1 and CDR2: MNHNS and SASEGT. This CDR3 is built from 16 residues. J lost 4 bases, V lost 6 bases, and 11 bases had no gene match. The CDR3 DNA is TGTGCCAGCAGCCGGACAGGGGCCGAATACGCAGATACGCAGTATTTT. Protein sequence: CASSRTGAEYADTQYF.

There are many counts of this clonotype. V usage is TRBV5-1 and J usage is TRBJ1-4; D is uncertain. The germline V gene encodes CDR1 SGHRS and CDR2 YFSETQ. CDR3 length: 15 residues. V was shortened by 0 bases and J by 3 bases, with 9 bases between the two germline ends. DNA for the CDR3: TGCGCCAGCAGCTTGGCCCGTGGGCCTAATGAAAAACTGTTTTTT. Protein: CASSLARGPNEKLFF.

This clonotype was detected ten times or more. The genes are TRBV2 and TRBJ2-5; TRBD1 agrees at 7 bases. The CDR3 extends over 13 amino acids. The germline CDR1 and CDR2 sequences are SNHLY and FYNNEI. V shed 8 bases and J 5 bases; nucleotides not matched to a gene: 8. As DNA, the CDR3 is TGTGCCAGCGGATTCACAGGGGTCGAGACCCAGTACTTC. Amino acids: CASGFTGVETQYF.

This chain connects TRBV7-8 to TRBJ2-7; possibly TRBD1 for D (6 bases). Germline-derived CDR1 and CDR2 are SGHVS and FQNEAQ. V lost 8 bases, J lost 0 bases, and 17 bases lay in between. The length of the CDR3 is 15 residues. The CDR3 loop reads CASQTGRLSSYEQYF. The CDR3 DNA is TGTGCCAGCCAAACAGGGCGCCTGAGCTCCTACGAGCAGTACTTC.

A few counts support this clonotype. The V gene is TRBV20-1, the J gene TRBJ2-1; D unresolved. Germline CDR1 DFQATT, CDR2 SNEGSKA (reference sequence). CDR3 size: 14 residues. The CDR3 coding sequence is TGCAGCACATGTATCAGGCTCTCTAGCAATGAGCAGTTCTTC. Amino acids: CSTCIRLSSNEQFF.

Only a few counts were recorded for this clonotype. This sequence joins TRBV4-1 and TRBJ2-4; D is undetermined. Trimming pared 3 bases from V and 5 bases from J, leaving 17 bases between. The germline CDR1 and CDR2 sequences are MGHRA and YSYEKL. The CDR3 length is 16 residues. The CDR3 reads CASSQKWPQRENIQYF. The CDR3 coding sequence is TGCGCCAGCAGCCAGAAATGGCCCCAAAGGGAAAACATTCAGTACTTC.

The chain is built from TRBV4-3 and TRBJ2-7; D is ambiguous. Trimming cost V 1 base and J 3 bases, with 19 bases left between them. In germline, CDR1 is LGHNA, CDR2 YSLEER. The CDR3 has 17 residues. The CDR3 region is CASSQALLVGTDYEQYF. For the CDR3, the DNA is TGCGCCAGCAGCCAAGCCCTACTGGTGGGCACAGACTACGAGCAGTACTTC.

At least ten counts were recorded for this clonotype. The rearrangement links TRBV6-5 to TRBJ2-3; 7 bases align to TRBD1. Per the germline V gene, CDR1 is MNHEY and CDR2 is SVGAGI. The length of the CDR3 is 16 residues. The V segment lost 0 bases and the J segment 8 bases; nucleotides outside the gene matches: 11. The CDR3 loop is CASSYSSKTGRGTQYF. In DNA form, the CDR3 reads TGTGCCAGCAGTTACTCGTCCAAGACAGGGCGCGGTACGCAGTATTTT.

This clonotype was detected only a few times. The CDR3 loop is CASSFSLLAGVYNEQFF. Here the CDR3 DNA reads TGCGCCAGCAGTTTCTCGCTTCTAGCGGGAGTTTACAATGAGCAGTTCTTC. The genes are TRBV5-1 and TRBJ2-1; TRBD2 agrees at 10 bases. The ends lost 5 bases at V and 4 bases at J; junction bases unmatched: 12. The length of the CDR3 is 17 residues. Germline V CDR1 and CDR2: SGHRS, YFSETQ. The variable domain in full, completed from reference TRBV5-1 and TRBJ2-1, reads KAGVTQTPRYLIKTRGQQVTLSCSPISGHRSVSWYQQTPGQGLQFLFEYFSETQRNKGNFPGRFSGRQFSNSRSEMNVSTLELGDSALYLCASSFSLLAGVYNEQFFGPGTRLTVL.